Listed here are 3 T cell receptor beta chains from one sample, sequenced in a study of CD8 T cells in ankylosing spondylitis. TCRdb passed the 5' RACE reads through MiXCR, listing each CDR3 protein once. The repertoire includes roughly 130,000 distinct CDR3 sequences, roughly 8% of them detected once, and 6% to 9.5% sits in the top ten. The sequenced sample consisted of synovial fluid, either unsorted or a sorted T cell fraction (not recorded which). These receptors were obtained from a male donor with ankylosing spondylitis.

This clonotype was observed at least ten times. This sequence joins TRBV6-2 or TRBV6-3 and TRBJ2-7, with a possible D match to TRBD1 (5 bases). Germline-derived CDR1 and CDR2 are MNHEY and SVGEGT. V was cut by 5 bases and J by 5 bases, with 16 bases left in between. The length of the CDR3 is 14 residues. The CDR3 loop reads CASSLRTPLDEQYF. The CDR3 coding sequence is TGTGCCAGCAGTCTACGGACACCGCTTGACGAGCAGTACTTC.

This chain uses TRBV2 with TRBJ2-2; 9 nucleotides agree with TRBD1. This CDR3 comprises 14 residues. The germline gives CDR1 SNHLY, CDR2 FYNNEI. V lost 4 bases and J lost 7; bases outside the gene matches: 4. The DNA of the CDR3 is TGTGCCAGCAGTGCGGGGACAGGGCGCGGGGAGCTGTTTTTT. This sequence encodes CASSAGTGRGELFF.

This clonotype was recorded many times. The rearrangement joins TRBV27 to TRBJ1-3, with 9 bases lining up with TRBD1. The CDR3 has 17 residues. The trim removed 5 bases at V and 8 bases at J, leaving 16 bases unmatched. In germline, CDR1 is MNHEY, CDR2 SMNVEV (reference sequence). The CDR3 protein is CASSPRPPGQGWYTIYF. The CDR3 nucleotides are TGTGCCAGCAGTCCACGACCCCCGGGACAGGGATGGTACACCATATATTTT.